This T cell receptor (beta chain) was obtained from a study of cytomegalovirus exposure and HLA in healthy donors (dated by TCRdb to 2016 to 2017). At the level of the whole study: The 550 to 750 repertoires of the first cohort and the 95 to 150 validation repertoires were produced on the same platform, according to a later analysis. The study was designed to test whether signatures of past pathogen exposure could be identified by cataloging public T cell receptors. Besides the first cohort of 666 subjects, a separate validation cohort made up of 90 to 150 different subjects was used. To predict cytomegalovirus infection status, the study brought together high-throughput TCR immunosequencing, statistical association of individual TCRs with disease status, and machine learning.

Study-level results and caveats: In vitro tests confirmed that a few of the cytomegalovirus-associated TCR beta chains recognize cytomegalovirus antigens. The authors suggested that the approach could potentially be generalized to other disease states and immunological phenotypes. Of the cluster scores, approximately 95% were above 0 in a later analysis, which found that TCRs clustered in the first cohort also tended to co-occur in the 120 validation repertoires. The study gave a list of under 200 TCR beta chains associated with cytomegalovirus. All 120 or so repertoires were used to score co-occurrence in the validation cohort in a later analysis, because that analysis had no HLA typing for the cohort. Cytomegalovirus status was reported to be diagnosed by the classifier with high specificity and sensitivity in both the original and validation cohorts. While some public TCRs were present in many individuals, most TCR sequences turned up only very rarely across donors.

For this clone: Its binding antigen is unknown. Base qualities are not provided; no much larger clone lies one nucleotide away.

Separate from the roughly 700-subject first cohort, the validation cohort of roughly 120 subjects was the group to which the donors belonged. There are 15 amino acids in the CDR3, from cysteine to phenylalanine inclusive. The read is trimmed to its CDR3 DNA, 45 bases read in frame from base 1. V sheds 6 bases and J sheds 6 bases, leaving 19 bases between their ends. According to the germline V gene (reference sequence), CDR1 reads MNHEY and CDR2 reads SMNVEV. The library was built by means of the immunoSEQ multiplex PCR assay. The published analysis was carried out like this. A statistical classification framework was built to diagnose cytomegalovirus status from the catalog of TCR beta chain sequences. The table comes from immuneACCESS by way of TCRdb, which keeps in-frame sequences with V and J called. Part of the clones is missing from these tables; in studies checked, under half for an unresolved V gene and the rest for unknown reasons. V and J calls and clone size are copied from that table; D and trimming were computed from the DNA. Within this sample are 200,000 or so clones, with roughly 80% of them counted one time only. Approximately 7% of the sample is in the top ten clones.

The sequenced material came from PBMCs. The receptor's source is a man aged 18 to 29 in good health and CMV-seropositive. This chain is built from TRBV27 and TRBJ2-3, with no confidently assigned D gene. In nucleotide form, the sequence is TGTGCCAGCAGCCCCGGGTGGCCCTACCAGGATACGCAGTATTTT. Translated, it reads CASSPGWPYQDTQYF.